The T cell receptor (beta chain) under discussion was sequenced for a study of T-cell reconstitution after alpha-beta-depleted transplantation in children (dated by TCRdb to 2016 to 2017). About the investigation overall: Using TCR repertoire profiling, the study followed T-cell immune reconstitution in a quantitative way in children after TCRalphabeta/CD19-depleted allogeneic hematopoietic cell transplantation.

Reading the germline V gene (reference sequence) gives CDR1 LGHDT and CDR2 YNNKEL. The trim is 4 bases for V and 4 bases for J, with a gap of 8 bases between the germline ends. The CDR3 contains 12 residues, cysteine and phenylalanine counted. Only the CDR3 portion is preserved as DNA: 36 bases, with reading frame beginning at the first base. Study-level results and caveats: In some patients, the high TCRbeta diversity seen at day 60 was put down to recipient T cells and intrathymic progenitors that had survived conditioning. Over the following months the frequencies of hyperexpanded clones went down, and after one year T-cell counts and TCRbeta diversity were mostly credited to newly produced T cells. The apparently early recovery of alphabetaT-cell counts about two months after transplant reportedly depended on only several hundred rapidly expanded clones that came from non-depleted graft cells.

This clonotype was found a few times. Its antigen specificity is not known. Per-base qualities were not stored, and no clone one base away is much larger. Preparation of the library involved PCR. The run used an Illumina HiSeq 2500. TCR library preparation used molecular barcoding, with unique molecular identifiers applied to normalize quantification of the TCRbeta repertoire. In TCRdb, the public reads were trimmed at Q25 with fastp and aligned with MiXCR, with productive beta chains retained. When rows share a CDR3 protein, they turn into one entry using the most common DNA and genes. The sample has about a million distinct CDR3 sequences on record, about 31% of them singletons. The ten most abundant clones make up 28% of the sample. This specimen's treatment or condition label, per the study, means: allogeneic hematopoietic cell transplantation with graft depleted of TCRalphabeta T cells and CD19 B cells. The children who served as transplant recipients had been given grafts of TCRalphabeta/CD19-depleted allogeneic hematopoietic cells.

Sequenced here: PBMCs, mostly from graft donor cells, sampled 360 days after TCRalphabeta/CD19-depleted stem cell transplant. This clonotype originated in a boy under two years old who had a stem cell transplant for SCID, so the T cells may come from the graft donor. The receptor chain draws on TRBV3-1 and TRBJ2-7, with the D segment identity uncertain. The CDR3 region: CASSRAVYEQYF. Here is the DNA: TGTGCCAGCAGCCGCGCAGTATACGAGCAGTACTTC.